This entry describes one TCR beta chain. These data belong to a study of blood T cell repertoires in COVID-19. Study information: The origin of the acute and convalescent COVID-19 samples was the United States, Italy and Spain.

This CDR3 is 15 amino acids long. Trimming took off 7 bases at V and 5 bases at J, with 17 bases between the two ends. Per germline, CDR1 LGHNT and CDR2 FRNRAP. Clones were sequenced by immunoSEQ multiplex PCR, and TCRdb holds only the in-frame ones, with some missing. This table holds about 45,000 clones, approximately 91% found once. Material for sequencing was peripheral blood. The chain uses TRBV12-5 and TRBJ2-2; TRBD1 is a possible D gene (6 bases). This clonotype was sampled from a human donor in a cohort sampled during active COVID-19. CDR3 region: CASALGAGETGELFF. DNA for the CDR3: TGTGCTAGTGCCTTGGGTGCAGGGGAAACCGGGGAGCTGTTTTTT. The complete variable domain, with remaining parts taken from reference TRBV12-5 and TRBJ2-2, reads DARVTQTPRHKVTEMGQEVTMRCQPILGHNTVFWYRQTMMQGLELLAYFRNRAPLDDSGMPKDRFSAEMPDATLATLKIQPSEPRDSAVYFCASALGAGETGELFFGEGSRLTVL.